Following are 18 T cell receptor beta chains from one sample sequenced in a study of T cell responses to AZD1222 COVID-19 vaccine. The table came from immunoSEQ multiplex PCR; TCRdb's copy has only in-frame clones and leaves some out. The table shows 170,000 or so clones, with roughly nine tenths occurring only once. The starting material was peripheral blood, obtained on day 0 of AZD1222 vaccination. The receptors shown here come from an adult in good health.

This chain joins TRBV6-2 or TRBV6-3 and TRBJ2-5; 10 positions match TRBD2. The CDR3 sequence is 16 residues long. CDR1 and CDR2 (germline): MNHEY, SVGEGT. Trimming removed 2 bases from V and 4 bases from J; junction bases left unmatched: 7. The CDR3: CASSYSEVAGGETQYF. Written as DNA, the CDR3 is TGTGCCAGCAGTTACAGTGAGGTAGCGGGGGGAGAGACCCAGTACTTC.

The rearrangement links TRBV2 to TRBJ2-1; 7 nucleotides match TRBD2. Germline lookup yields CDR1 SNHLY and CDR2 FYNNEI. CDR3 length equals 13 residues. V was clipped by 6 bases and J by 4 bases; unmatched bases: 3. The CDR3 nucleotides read TGTGCCAGCAGGACTAGCTCTTACAATGAGCAGTTCTTC. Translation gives CASRTSSYNEQFF.

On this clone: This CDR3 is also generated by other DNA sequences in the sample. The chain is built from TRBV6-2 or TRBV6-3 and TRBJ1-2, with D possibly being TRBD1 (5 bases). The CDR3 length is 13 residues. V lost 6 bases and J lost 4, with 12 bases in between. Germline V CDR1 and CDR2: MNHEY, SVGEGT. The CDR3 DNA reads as TGTGCCAGCAGCTCAAGGGACGGCTATGGCTACACCTTC. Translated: CASSSRDGYGYTF.

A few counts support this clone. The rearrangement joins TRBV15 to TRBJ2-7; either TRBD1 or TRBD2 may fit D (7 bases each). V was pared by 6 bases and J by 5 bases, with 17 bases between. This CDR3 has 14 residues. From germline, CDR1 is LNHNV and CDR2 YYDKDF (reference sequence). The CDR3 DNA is TGTGCCACCAGGACAGGGAGGGAAACAGACGAGCAGTACTTC. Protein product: CATRTGRETDEQYF.

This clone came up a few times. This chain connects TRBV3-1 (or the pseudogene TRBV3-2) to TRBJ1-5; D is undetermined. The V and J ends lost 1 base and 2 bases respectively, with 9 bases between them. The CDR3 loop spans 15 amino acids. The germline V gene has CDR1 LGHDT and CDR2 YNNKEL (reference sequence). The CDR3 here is CASSQGGSGNQPQHF. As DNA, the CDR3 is TGTGCCAGCAGCCAAGGAGGGTCGGGCAATCAGCCCCAGCATTTT.

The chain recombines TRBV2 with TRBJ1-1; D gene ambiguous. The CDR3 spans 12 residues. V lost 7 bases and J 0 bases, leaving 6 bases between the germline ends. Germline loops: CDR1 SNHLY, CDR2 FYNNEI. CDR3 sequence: CASKDLNTEAFF. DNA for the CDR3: TGTGCCAGCAAGGATCTGAACACTGAAGCTTTCTTT.

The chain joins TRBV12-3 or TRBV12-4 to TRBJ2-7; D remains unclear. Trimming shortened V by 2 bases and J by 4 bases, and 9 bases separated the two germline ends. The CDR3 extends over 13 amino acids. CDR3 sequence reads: CASSLHGRYEQYF. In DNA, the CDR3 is TGTGCCAGCAGTTTACACGGTCGTTACGAGCAGTACTTC.

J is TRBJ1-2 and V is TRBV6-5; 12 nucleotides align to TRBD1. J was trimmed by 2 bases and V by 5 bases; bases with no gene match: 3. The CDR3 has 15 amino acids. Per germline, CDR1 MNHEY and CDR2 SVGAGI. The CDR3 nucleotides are TGTGCCAGCAGTACCGGGACAGGGGGCAACTATGGCTACACCTTC. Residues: CASSTGTGGNYGYTF.

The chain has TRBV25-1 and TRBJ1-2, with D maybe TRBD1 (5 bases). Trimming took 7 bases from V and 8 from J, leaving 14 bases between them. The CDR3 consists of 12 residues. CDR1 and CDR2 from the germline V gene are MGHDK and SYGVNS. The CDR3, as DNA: TGTGCCAGCAACCAGGGTATTGGGGGCTACACCTTC. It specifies CASNQGIGGYTF.

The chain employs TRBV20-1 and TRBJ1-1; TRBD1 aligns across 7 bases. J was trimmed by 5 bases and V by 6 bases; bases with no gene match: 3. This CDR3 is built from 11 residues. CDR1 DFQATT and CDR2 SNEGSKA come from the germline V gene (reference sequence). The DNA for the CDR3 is TGCAGTGCCACGACAGGGACTGAAGCTTTCTTT. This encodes CSATTGTEAFF.

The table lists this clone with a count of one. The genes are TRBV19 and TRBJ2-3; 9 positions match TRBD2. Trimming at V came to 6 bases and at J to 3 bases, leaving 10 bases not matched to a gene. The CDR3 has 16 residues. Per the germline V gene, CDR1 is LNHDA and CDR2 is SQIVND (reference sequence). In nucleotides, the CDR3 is TGTGCCAGTAGCCCGGGATCAGCGGGGGGAACAGATACGCAGTATTTT. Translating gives CASSPGSAGGTDTQYF.

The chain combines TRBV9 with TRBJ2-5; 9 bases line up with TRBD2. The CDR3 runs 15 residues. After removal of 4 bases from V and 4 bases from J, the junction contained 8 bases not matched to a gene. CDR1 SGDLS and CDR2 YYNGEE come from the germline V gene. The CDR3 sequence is CASSSGLARVETQYF. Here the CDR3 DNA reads TGTGCCAGCAGCTCGGGACTAGCCAGGGTAGAGACCCAGTACTTC.

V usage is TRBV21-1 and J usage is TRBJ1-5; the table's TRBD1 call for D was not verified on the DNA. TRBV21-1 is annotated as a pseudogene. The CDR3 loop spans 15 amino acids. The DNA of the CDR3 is TGTGCCAGCAGCAAAAAATGGACAGAAGATCAGCCCCAGCATTTT. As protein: CASSKKWTEDQPQHF.

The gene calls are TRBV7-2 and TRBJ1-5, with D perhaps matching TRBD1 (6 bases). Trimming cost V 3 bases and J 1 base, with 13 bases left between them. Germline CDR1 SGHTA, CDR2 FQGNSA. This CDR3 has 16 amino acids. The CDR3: CASSLDGGSSNQPQHF. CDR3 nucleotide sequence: TGTGCCAGCAGCTTGGACGGGGGCTCGAGCAATCAGCCCCAGCATTTT.

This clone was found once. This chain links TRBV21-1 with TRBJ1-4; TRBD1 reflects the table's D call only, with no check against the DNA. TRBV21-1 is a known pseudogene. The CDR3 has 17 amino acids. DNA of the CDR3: TGTGCCAGCAGCAAAGGCCCGGGGGACAGACTCAATGAAAAACTGTTTTTT. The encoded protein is CASSKGPGDRLNEKLFF.

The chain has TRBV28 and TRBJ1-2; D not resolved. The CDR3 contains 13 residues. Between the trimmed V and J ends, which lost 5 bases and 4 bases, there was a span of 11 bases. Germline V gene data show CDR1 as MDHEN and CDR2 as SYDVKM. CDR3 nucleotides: TGTGCCAGCAGTGGAGGAACCACCTATGGCTACACCTTC. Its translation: CASSGGTTYGYTF.

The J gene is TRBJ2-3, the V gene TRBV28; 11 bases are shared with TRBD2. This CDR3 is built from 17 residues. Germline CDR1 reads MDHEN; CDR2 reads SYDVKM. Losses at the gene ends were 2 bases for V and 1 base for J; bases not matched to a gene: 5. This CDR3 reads CASSLAQLAGGTDTQYF. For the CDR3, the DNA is TGTGCCAGCAGTTTAGCACAACTAGCGGGGGGCACAGATACGCAGTATTTT.

As DNA, the CDR3 is TGCGCCACGAAGCGGGGGGGAGACGATACGCAGTATTTT. It translates to CATKRGGDDTQYF. The chain combines TRBV10-2 with TRBJ2-3; 10 bases are shared with TRBD2. This CDR3 has 13 amino acids. V gave up 10 bases and J gave up 6 bases; unmatched junction bases: 7. CDR1 is WSHSY, CDR2 SAAADI, per germline.